A selection of T cell receptor beta chains follows, all from one sample in a study of blood T cell repertoires in COVID-19. The assay was immunoSEQ multiplex PCR, and TCRdb's table has in-frame clones only and misses some. The table lists around 140,000 clones, approximately 88% of them singletons. Sequencing input: peripheral blood. The receptors stem from a man in his sixties or seventies with acute or convalescent COVID-19. Each CDR3 is given without its conserved first and last residue.

TRBV14,TRBJ2-1,ASRTEGAGFHEQF
TRBV3-1/TRBV3-2,TRBJ2-3,ASSQSSGTDTQY
TRBV7-2,TRBJ1-2,ASSLGLGTNYGYT
TRBV28,TRBJ2-7,ASNTMDRVRAHEQY
TRBV6-5,TRBJ2-3,ASSKLAGVTDTQY
TRBV5-4,TRBJ1-2,ASSLPGDRINYGYT
TRBV3-1/TRBV3-2,TRBJ2-1,ASSQGGSGVRNEQF
TRBV5-4,TRBJ2-1,ASSEDRATYNEQF
TRBV21-1,TRBJ1-2,ASSIEAGPNYGYT
TRBV28,TRBJ2-7,ASSLTGTGVGQY
TRBV11-2,TRBJ1-2,ASSLVLTSVGYT
TRBV6-5,TRBJ1-1,ASSPTGGGRSEAF
TRBV2,TRBJ1-5,ASTGNNQPQH
TRBV3-1/TRBV3-2,TRBJ2-5,ASSKKGVGEPQETQY
TRBV24-1,TRBJ2-1,ATSAARANYNEQF
TRBV11-3,TRBJ2-7,ASSKGQASPYEQY
TRBV2,TRBJ1-2,ASSQSPRGPY
TRBV18,TRBJ1-1,ASSRTGTEAF